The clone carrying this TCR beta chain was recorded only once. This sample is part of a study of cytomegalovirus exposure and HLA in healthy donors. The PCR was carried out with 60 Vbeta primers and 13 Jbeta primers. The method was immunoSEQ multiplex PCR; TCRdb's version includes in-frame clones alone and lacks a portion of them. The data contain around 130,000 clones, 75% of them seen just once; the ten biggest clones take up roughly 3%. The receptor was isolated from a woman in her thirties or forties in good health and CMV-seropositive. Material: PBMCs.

The CDR3 region has the DNA TGTGCCAGCAGCGTGGGACATCCTAACTATGGCTACACCTTC. It specifies CASSVGHPNYGYTF. V and J are TRBV7-6 and TRBJ1-2, with D tentatively TRBD1 (6 bases). This CDR3 region has 14 residues. Between the trimmed V and J ends, which lost 5 bases and 0 bases, there was a span of 10 bases. The germline V gene has CDR1 SGHVS and CDR2 FNYEAQ.